Sequencing of this TCR beta chain was carried out in a study of CD8 T cells in Susac syndrome. Healthy donors served as age- and sex-matched controls. After removal of 5 bases from V and 2 bases from J, the junction contained 3 bases not matched to a gene. Per the germline V gene, CDR1 is SQVTM and CDR2 is ANQGSEA. The CDR3 loop spans 14 amino acids. Random hexamers primed reverse transcription of about 0.5 to 1 ug RNA. TCRdb reprocessed the immunoSEQ multiplex PCR reads via MiXCR and lists one record per CDR3 protein. The sample shows about 200,000 distinct CDR3 sequences, about 94% of them seen only once.

The sequencing input was CD4+ T cells from PBMCs. The clonotype was recovered from a human donor in good health. This chain connects TRBV29-1 to TRBJ2-1; TRBD1 agrees at 10 bases. CDR3 region: CSVPGTGAYNEQFF. CDR3 coding DNA: TGCAGCGTTCCCGGGACAGGGGCCTACAATGAGCAGTTCTTC.